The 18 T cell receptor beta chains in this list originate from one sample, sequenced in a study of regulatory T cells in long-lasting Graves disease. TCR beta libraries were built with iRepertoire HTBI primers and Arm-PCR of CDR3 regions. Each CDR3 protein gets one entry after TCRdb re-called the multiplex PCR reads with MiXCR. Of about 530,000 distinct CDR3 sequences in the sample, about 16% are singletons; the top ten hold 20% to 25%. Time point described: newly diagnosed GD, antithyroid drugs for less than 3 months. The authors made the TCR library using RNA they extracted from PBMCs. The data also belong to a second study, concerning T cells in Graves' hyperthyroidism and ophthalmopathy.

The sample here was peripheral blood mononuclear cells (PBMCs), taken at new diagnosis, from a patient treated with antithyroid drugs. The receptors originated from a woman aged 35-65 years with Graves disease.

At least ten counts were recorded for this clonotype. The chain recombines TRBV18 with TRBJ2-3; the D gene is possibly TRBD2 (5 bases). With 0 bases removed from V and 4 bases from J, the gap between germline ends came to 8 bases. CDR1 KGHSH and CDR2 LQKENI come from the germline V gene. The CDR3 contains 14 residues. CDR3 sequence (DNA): TGTGCCAGCTCACCACCGAGGGATGCAGATACGCAGTATTTT. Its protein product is CASSPPRDADTQYF.

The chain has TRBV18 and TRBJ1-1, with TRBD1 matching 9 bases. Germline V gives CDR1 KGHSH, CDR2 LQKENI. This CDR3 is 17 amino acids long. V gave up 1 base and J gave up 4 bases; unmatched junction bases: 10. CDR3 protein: CASSPRQDRGFSTEAFF. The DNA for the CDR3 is TGTGCCAGCTCACCACGCCAGGACAGGGGATTTTCCACTGAAGCTTTCTTT. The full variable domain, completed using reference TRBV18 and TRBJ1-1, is NAGVMQNPRHLVRRRGQEARLRCSPMKGHSHVYWYRQLPEEGLKFMVYLQKENIIDESGMPKERFSAEFPKEGPSILRIQQVVRGDSAAYFCASSPRQDRGFSTEAFFGQGTRLTVV.

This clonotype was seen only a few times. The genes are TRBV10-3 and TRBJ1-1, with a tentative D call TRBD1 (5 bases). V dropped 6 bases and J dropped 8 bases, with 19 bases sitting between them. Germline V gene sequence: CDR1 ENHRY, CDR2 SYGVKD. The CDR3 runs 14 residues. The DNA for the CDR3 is TGTGCCATCAGCGATACAGGAATAAGATCAGAAGCTTTCTTT. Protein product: CAISDTGIRSEAFF.

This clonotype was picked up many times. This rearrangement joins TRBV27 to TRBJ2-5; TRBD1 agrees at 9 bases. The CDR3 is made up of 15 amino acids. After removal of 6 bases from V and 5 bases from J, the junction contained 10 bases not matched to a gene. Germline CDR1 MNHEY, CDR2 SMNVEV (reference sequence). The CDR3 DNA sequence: TGTGCCAGCAGCTCACGAACAGGGGGCAGGGAGACCCAGTACTTC. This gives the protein CASSSRTGGRETQYF.

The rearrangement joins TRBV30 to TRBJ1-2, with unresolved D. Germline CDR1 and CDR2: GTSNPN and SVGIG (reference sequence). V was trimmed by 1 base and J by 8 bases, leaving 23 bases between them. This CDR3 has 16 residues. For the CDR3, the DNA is TGTGCCTGGAGTGGAGAGGGCAACCCCCCTGCCTACGGCTACACCTTC. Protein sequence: CAWSGEGNPPAYGYTF. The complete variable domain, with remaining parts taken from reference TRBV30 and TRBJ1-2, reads SQTIHQWPATLVQPVGSPLSLECTVEGTSNPNLYWYRQAAGRGLQLLFYSVGIGQISSEVPQNLSASRPQDRQFILSSKKLLLSDSGFYLCAWSGEGNPPAYGYTFGSGTRLTVV.

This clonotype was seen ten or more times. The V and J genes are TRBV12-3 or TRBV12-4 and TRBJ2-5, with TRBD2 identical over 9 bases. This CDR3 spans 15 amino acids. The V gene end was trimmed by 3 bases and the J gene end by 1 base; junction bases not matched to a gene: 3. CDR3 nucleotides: TGTGCCAGCAGTTTTCTGCGGGGGGGCCAAGAGACCCAGTACTTC. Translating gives CASSFLRGGQETQYF.

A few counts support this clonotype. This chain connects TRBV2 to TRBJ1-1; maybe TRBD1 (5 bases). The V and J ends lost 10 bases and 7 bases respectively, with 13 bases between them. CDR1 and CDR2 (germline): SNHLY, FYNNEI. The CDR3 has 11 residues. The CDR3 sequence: CATFGGSEAFF. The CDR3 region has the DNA TGTGCCACCTTCGGGGGGAGTGAAGCTTTCTTT.

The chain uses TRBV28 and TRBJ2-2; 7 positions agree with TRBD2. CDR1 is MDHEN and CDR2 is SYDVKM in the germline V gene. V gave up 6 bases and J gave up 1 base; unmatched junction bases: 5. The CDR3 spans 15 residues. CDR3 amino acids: CASRPGGLNTGELFF. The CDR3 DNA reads TGTGCCAGCAGGCCGGGGGGTTTGAACACCGGGGAGCTGTTTTTT.

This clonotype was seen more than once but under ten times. Here the CDR3 DNA reads TGTGCCAGCAGCCCAGGGGGTGTCGGGGAGCTGTTTTTT. Translating gives CASSPGGVGELFF. The chain recombines TRBV11-2 with TRBJ2-2; 7 nucleotides match TRBD1. Looked up from germline, CDR1 is SGHAT and CDR2 is FQNNGV. V lost 5 bases, J lost 7 bases, and 4 bases stayed unmatched. The CDR3 has 13 amino acids.

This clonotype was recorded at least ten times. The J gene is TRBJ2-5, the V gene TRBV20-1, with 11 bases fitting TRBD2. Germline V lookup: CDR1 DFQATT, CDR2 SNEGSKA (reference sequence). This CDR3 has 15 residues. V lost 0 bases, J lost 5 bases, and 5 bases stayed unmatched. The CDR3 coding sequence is TGCAGTGCTAGAGATCTCCTAGCGGGGGGTGAGACCCAGTACTTC. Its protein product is CSARDLLAGGETQYF.

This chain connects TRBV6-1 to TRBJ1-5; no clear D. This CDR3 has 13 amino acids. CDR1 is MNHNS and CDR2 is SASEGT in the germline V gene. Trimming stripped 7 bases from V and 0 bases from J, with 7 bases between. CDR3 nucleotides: TGTGCCAGCACAGACTCTAGCAATCAGCCCCAGCATTTT. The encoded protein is CASTDSSNQPQHF.

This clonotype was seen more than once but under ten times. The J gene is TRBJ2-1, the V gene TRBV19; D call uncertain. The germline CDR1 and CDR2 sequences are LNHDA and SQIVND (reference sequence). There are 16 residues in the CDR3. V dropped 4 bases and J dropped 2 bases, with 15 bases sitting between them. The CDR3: CASSTNRALPYNEQFF. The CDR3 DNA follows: TGTGCCAGTAGTACCAATCGGGCCCTCCCCTACAATGAGCAGTTCTTC.

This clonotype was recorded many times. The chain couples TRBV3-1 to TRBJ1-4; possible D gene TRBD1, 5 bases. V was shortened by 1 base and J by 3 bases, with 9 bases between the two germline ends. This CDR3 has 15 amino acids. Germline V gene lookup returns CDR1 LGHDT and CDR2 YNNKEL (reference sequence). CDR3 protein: CASSQGGAANEKLFF. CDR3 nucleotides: TGTGCCAGCAGCCAAGGAGGGGCGGCTAATGAAAAACTGTTTTTT.

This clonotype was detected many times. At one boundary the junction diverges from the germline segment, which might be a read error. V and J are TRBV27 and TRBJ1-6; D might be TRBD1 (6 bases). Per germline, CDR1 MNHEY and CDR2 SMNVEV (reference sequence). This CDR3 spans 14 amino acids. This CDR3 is CASSPQTGLGPFTF. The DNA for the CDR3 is TGTGCCAGCAGTCCGCAGACAGGTTTAGGTCCCTTTACTTTT.

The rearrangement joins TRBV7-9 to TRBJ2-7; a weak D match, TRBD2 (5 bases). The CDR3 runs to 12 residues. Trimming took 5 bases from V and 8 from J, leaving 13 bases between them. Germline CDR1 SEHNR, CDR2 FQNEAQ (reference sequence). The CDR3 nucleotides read TGTGCCAGCAGCCCCCGGACTTACAAGCAGTACTTC. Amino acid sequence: CASSPRTYKQYF.

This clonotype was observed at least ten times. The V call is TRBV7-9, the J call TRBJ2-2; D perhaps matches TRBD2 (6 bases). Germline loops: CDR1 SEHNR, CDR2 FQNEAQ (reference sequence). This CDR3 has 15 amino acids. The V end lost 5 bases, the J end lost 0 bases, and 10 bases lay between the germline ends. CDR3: CASSPGDANTGELFF. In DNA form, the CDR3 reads TGTGCCAGCAGCCCGGGGGACGCGAACACCGGGGAGCTGTTTTTT.

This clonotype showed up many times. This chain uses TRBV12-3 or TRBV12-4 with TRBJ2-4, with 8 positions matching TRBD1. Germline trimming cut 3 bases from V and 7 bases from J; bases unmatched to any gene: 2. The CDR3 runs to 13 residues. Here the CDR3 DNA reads TGTGCCAGCAGTTTGGACAGGGTGAACATTCAGTACTTC. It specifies CASSLDRVNIQYF.

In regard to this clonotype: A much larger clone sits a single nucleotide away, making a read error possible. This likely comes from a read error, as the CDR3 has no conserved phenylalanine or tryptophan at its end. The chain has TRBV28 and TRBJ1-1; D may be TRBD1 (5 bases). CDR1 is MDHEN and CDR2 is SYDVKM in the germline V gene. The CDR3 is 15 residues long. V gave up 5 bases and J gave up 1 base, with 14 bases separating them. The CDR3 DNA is TGTGCCAGCAGTCCACGCGGGGCCCCGAACACTGAAGCTTTCTCT. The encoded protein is CASSPRGAPNTEAFS.